Presented here are 24 T cell receptor beta chains from one specimen sequenced in a study of technical replicates of blood from a few donors. The assay was immunoSEQ multiplex PCR, and TCRdb's table has in-frame clones only and misses some. The sample contains around 54,000 clones, 90% to 97% of which appear only once. Sequenced sample: T cells isolated from PBMCs. These receptors were obtained from a human donor in good health.

V usage is TRBV19 and J usage is TRBJ1-3; D is undetermined. Trimming took 7 bases from V and 2 from J, leaving 6 bases between them. Germline V CDR1 and CDR2: LNHDA, SQIVND (reference sequence). There are 12 residues in the CDR3. CDR3 amino acids: CASIGAGNTIYF. CDR3 bases: TGTGCCAGTATCGGGGCTGGAAACACCATATATTTT. Looking up the rest from reference TRBV19 and TRBJ1-3 gives the full variable domain: DGGITQSPKYLFRKEGQNVTLSCEQNLNHDAMYWYRQDPGQGLRLIYYSQIVNDFQKGDIAEGYSVSREKKESFPLTVTSAQKNPTAFYLCASIGAGNTIYFGEGSWLTVV.

The rearrangement links TRBV7-9 to TRBJ1-2; D call uncertain. V shed 5 bases and J shed 10 bases, with 8 bases lying between them. The CDR3 contains 10 residues. Germline V gene lookup returns CDR1 SEHNR and CDR2 FQNEAQ (reference sequence). CDR3: CASSPHDYTF. The CDR3 nucleotides are TGTGCCAGCAGCCCACATGACTACACCTTC.

The chain joins TRBV27 to TRBJ2-3, with a possible D match to TRBD2 (6 bases). The V and J ends lost 7 bases and 2 bases respectively, with 22 bases between them. The germline V gene has CDR1 MNHEY and CDR2 SMNVEV (reference sequence). CDR3 length: 17 amino acids. CDR3 bases: TGTGCCAGCACCCTACTTGGGGCGGGGCGACTCACAGATACGCAGTATTTT. Translated: CASTLLGAGRLTDTQYF.

The rearrangement uses TRBV7-8 and TRBJ2-3; D gene unclear. The CDR3 runs 11 residues. Germline loops: CDR1 SGHVS, CDR2 FQNEAQ. V was cut by 5 bases and J by 5 bases, with 5 bases left in between. In DNA, the CDR3 is TGTGCCAGCAGCCCTATAGATACGCAGTATTTT. Translated, it gives CASSPIDTQYF.

This clone was seen a single time. In nucleotides, the CDR3 is TGTGCCTGGAGTCTTCAGGGTACAAGCACAGATACGCAGTATTTT. As protein: CAWSLQGTSTDTQYF. V gene TRBV30 combines with J gene TRBJ2-3; a weak D match, TRBD1 (5 bases). V was shortened by 2 bases and J by 0 bases, with 12 bases between the two germline ends. Looked up from germline, CDR1 is GTSNPN and CDR2 is SVGIG (reference sequence). The length of the CDR3 is 15 residues.

About this clone itself: Other DNA sequences in this sample translate to the same CDR3. The CDR3 coding sequence is TGTGCCATCAGATTGACAGGGGAGAACACTGAAGCTTTCTTT. Its protein product is CAIRLTGENTEAFF. V gene TRBV10-3 combines with J gene TRBJ1-1; 8 bases agree with TRBD1. The CDR3 consists of 14 residues. CDR1 and CDR2 from the germline V gene are ENHRY and SYGVKD. The junction had 4 bases not matched to a gene; V was cut back by 6 bases and J by 1 base.

This chain joins TRBV11-3 and TRBJ2-5; D remains unclear. Germline CDR1 SGHNT, CDR2 YENEEA. The V gene lost 1 base and the J gene lost 1 base, with 7 bases spanning the gap. CDR3 length equals 14 residues. The CDR3 protein is CASSLGGGQETQYF. CDR3 bases: TGTGCCAGCAGCTTAGGCGGCGGCCAAGAGACCCAGTACTTC.

The chain is built from TRBV18 and TRBJ1-2, with TRBD1 identical over 9 bases. The CDR3 is 15 residues long. The junction had 7 bases not matched to a gene; V was cut back by 3 bases and J by 5 bases. Germline V gene sequence: CDR1 KGHSH, CDR2 LQKENI. CDR3 nucleotides: TGTGCCAGCTCACCGTTGCGGGACAGGGTGTATGGCTACACCTTC. Its protein is CASSPLRDRVYGYTF.

The V call is TRBV11-3, the J call TRBJ2-1; 8 bases are shared with TRBD2. This CDR3 contains 16 residues. In germline, CDR1 is SGHNT, CDR2 YENEEA. V trimming: 2 bases; J trimming: 3 bases; junction bases outside the gene matches: 6. The CDR3 sequence is CASSLNGGEGYNEQFF. For the CDR3, the DNA is TGTGCCAGCAGCTTAAACGGGGGGGAGGGCTACAATGAGCAGTTCTTC.

DNA of the CDR3: TGTGCCAGCAGCCGACAGAGAGCAACTAATGAAAAACTGTTTTTT. It is translated as CASSRQRATNEKLFF. This rearrangement joins TRBV6-5 to TRBJ1-4, with D tentatively TRBD1 (5 bases). This CDR3 region has 15 residues. Germline-derived CDR1 and CDR2 are MNHEY and SVGAGI. The V end lost 6 bases, the J end lost 0 bases, and 11 bases lay between the germline ends.

The J gene is TRBJ1-5, the V gene TRBV30; D unclear. Germline V gene lookup returns CDR1 GTSNPN and CDR2 SVGIG (reference sequence). The CDR3 totals 15 residues. Between the trimmed V and J ends, which lost 2 bases and 4 bases, there was a span of 15 bases. The CDR3 spells CAWSLGPGVNQPQHF. The DNA of the CDR3 is TGTGCCTGGAGTCTAGGTCCCGGGGTTAATCAGCCCCAGCATTTT. The entire variable domain, with the rest obtained from reference TRBV30 and TRBJ1-5, is as follows: SQTIHQWPATLVQPVGSPLSLECTVEGTSNPNLYWYRQAAGRGLQLLFYSVGIGQISSEVPQNLSASRPQDRQFILSSKKLLLSDSGFYLCAWSLGPGVNQPQHFGDGTRLSIL.

The chain combines TRBV11-2 with TRBJ2-2, with a possible D match to TRBD1 (5 bases). In germline, CDR1 is SGHAT, CDR2 FQNNGV. This CDR3 region has 14 residues. V lost 4 bases, J lost 1 base, and 7 bases lay in between. The CDR3 DNA reads TGTGCCAGCAGCTCGACAGTGAACACCGGGGAGCTGTTTTTT. This gives the protein CASSSTVNTGELFF.

This rearrangement joins TRBV7-6 to TRBJ2-1; D might be TRBD1 (5 bases). CDR1 is SGHVS and CDR2 is FNYEAQ in the germline V gene. The CDR3 sequence is 15 residues long. The V gene lost 1 base and the J gene lost 1 base, with 8 bases spanning the gap. CDR3 nucleotide sequence: TGTGCCAGCAGCTTAGTAGGGGAATCCTACAATGAGCAGTTCTTC. It specifies CASSLVGESYNEQFF.

The V gene is TRBV18, the J gene TRBJ1-4; tentatively, D is TRBD1 (5 bases). The length of the CDR3 is 14 residues. Germline CDR1 reads KGHSH; CDR2 reads LQKENI. The V end was cut by 2 bases, the J end by 3 bases, with 7 bases between. In DNA form, the CDR3 reads TGTGCCAGCTCACCAATAGGGGCTAATGAAAAACTGTTTTTT. It encodes CASSPIGANEKLFF.

The V gene is TRBV10-3, the J gene TRBJ1-2, with a weak D call TRBD1 (6 bases). Germline V gene lookup returns CDR1 ENHRY and CDR2 SYGVKD. Trimming stripped 7 bases from V and 1 base from J, with 10 bases between. The CDR3 spans 13 residues. The CDR3 DNA follows: TGTGCCATCACAGGGGCGAGTAACTATGGCTACACCTTC. It codes for CAITGASNYGYTF.

This clone occurred once. The gene calls are TRBV30 and TRBJ2-1; 8 bases line up with TRBD2. Looked up from germline, CDR1 is GTSNPN and CDR2 is SVGIG (reference sequence). V gave up 3 bases and J gave up 2 bases; unmatched junction bases: 3. This CDR3 is 14 amino acids long. The CDR3 DNA follows: TGTGCCTGGAGGACTAGCGCGACCTACAATGAGCAGTTCTTC. Its protein is CAWRTSATYNEQFF. Full variable domain (missing parts from reference TRBV30 and TRBJ2-1): SQTIHQWPATLVQPVGSPLSLECTVEGTSNPNLYWYRQAAGRGLQLLFYSVGIGQISSEVPQNLSASRPQDRQFILSSKKLLLSDSGFYLCAWRTSATYNEQFFGPGTRLTVL.

The chain combines TRBV4-1 with TRBJ2-1; no clear D. The CDR3 contains 16 residues. The V end lost 4 bases, the J end lost 7 bases, and 20 bases lay between the germline ends. CDR1 MGHRA and CDR2 YSYEKL come from the germline V gene. CDR3 sequence reads: CASSPNPASGLNEQFF. The CDR3 coding sequence is TGCGCCAGCAGCCCAAACCCGGCGTCCGGGTTAAATGAGCAGTTCTTC.

The chain is built from TRBV7-3 and TRBJ1-1; D gene ambiguous. V lost 4 bases, J lost 1 base, and 7 bases lay in between. There are 13 residues in the CDR3. Germline V gene sequence: CDR1 SGHTA, CDR2 FQGTGA. CDR3 DNA: TGTGCCAGCAGCTCTGGCAGGAACACTGAAGCTTTCTTT. Translated: CASSSGRNTEAFF.

The chain combines TRBV6-5 with TRBJ1-1; D is unresolved. Between the trimmed V and J ends, which lost 2 bases and 1 base, there was a span of 11 bases. The CDR3 consists of 15 residues. Germline V lookup: CDR1 MNHEY, CDR2 SVGAGI. This chain's CDR3 is CASSYVGEANTEAFF. DNA for the CDR3: TGTGCCAGCAGTTACGTTGGGGAGGCGAACACTGAAGCTTTCTTT.

V is TRBV6-5 and J is TRBJ1-1; the D is unclear. Germline loops: CDR1 MNHEY, CDR2 SVGAGI. The CDR3 loop spans 14 amino acids. V gave up 2 bases and J gave up 0 bases, with 7 bases separating them. The CDR3 protein is CASSYHSMNTEAFF. DNA for the CDR3: TGTGCCAGCAGTTACCACTCCATGAACACTGAAGCTTTCTTT.

The rearrangement joins TRBV2 to TRBJ1-5; 7 bases fit TRBD1. With 4 bases clipped from V and 5 bases from J, the junction kept 17 bases outside the gene matches. The CDR3 loop spans 18 amino acids. The germline V gene encodes CDR1 SNHLY and CDR2 FYNNEI. For the CDR3, the DNA is TGTGCCAGCAGTGTCCCCAGGGGGACTGGTCCTGGGTATCAGCCCCAGCATTTT. Amino acids: CASSVPRGTGPGYQPQHF.

This chain links TRBV27 with TRBJ2-3; TRBD2 matches at 11 bases. CDR1 is MNHEY and CDR2 is SMNVEV in the germline V gene (reference sequence). Trimming cost V 0 bases and J 5 bases; bases outside gene matches: 7. CDR3 length: 17 amino acids. In DNA, the CDR3 is TGTGCCAGCAGTTTATCCCTTACTAGCGGGGGCAAAGATACGCAGTATTTT. Translation: CASSLSLTSGGKDTQYF.

CDR3 sequence: CASRSLLAGNHTDTQYF. The CDR3, as DNA: TGTGCAAGTCGCTCCTTACTAGCGGGTAACCACACAGATACGCAGTATTTT. The V gene is TRBV12-2, the J gene TRBJ2-3; TRBD2 was called by the table and not checked on the DNA. TRBV12-2 is a documented pseudogene. The CDR3 is 17 residues long.

This sequence joins TRBV6-1 and TRBJ1-2, with a weak D call TRBD1 (6 bases). Trimming left V 1 base short and J 5 bases short, with 8 bases between. The germline V gene has CDR1 MNHNS and CDR2 SASEGT. This CDR3 is built from 13 residues. For the CDR3, the DNA is TGTGCCAGCAGTGAAGAGGGGGTTTATGGCTACACCTTC. It specifies CASSEEGVYGYTF.